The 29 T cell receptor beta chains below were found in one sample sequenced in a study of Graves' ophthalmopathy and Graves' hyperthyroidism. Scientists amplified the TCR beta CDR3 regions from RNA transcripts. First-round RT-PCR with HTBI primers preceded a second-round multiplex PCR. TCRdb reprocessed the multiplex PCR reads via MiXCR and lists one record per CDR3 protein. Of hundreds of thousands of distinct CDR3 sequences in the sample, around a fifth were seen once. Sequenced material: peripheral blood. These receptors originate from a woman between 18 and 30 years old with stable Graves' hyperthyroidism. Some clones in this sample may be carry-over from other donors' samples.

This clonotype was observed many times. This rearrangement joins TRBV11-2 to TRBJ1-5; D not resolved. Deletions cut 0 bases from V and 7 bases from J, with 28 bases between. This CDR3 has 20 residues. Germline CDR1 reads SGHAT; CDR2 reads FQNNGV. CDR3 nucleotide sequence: TGTGCCAGCAGCTTAGAGATTCAAGAGTTGACCCGTCGGCTATTCCAGCCCCAGCATTTT. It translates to CASSLEIQELTRRLFQPQHF.

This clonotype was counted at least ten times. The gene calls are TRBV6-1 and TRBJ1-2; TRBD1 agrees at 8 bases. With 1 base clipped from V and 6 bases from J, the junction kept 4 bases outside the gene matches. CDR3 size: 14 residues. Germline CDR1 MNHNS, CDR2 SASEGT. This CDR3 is CASSEVRGRDGYTF. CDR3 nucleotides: TGTGCCAGCAGTGAAGTCAGGGGGCGGGATGGCTACACCTTC.

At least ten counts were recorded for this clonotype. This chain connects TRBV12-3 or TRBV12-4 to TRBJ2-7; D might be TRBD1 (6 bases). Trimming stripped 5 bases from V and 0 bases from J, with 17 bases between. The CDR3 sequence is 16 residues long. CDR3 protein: CASSPPGRGDSYEQYF. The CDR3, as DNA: TGTGCCAGCAGTCCGCCTGGCAGGGGCGACTCCTACGAGCAGTACTTC.

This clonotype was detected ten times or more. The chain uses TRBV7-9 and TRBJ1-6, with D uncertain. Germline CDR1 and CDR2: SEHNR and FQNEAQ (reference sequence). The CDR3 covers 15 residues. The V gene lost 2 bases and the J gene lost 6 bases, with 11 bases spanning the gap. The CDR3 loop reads CASSLSMEANSPLHF. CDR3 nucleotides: TGTGCCAGCAGCTTAAGTATGGAAGCTAATTCACCCCTCCACTTT.

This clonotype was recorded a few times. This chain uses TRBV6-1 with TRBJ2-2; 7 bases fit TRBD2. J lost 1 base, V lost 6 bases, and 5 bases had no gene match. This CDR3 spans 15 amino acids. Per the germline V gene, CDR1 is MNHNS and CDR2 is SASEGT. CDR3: CASRRPSGNTGELFF. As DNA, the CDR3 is TGTGCCAGCAGACGGCCTAGCGGGAACACCGGGGAGCTGTTTTTT.

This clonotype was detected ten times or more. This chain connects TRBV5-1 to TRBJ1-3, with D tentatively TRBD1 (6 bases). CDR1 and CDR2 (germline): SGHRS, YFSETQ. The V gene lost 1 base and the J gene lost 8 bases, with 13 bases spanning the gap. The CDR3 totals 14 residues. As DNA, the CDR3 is TGCGCCAGCAGCTTGCAAGGGGGGATTGACACCATATATTTT. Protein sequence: CASSLQGGIDTIYF.

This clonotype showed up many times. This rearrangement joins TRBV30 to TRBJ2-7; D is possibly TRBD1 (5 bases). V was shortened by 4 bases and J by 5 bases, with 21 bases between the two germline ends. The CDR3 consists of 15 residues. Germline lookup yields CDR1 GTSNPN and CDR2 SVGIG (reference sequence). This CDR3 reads CAWTAPEGDVNEQYF. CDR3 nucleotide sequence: TGTGCCTGGACCGCCCCCGAAGGGGATGTCAACGAGCAGTACTTC.

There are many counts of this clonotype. CDR3 sequence reads: CASSFRDRAENSPLHF. The CDR3 bases are TGTGCCAGCAGCTTCCGGGACAGGGCGGAAAATTCACCCCTCCACTTT. This chain connects TRBV7-3 to TRBJ1-6; 9 bases line up with TRBD1. Per germline, CDR1 SGHTA and CDR2 FQGTGA. The length of the CDR3 is 16 residues. Trimming took 3 bases from V and 7 from J; bases not matched to a gene: 7. Filled out from reference TRBV7-3 and TRBJ1-6, the complete variable domain reads GAGVSQTPSNKVTEKGKYVELRCDPISGHTALYWYRQSLGQGPEFLIYFQGTGAADDSGLPNDRFFAVRPEGSVSTLKIQRTERGDSAVYLCASSFRDRAENSPLHFGNGTRLTVT.

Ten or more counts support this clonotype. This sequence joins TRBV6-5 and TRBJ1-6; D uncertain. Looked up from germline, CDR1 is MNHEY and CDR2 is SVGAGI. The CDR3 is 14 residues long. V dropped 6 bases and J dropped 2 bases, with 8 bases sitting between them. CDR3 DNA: TGTGCCAGCAGGACCGAAGCCTATAATTCACCCCTCCACTTT. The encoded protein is CASRTEAYNSPLHF.

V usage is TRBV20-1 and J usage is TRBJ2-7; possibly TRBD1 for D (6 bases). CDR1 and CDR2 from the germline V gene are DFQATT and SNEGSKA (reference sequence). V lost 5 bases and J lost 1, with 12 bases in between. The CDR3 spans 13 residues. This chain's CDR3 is CSASGARSYEQYF. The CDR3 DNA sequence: TGCAGTGCTTCAGGGGCTCGGTCCTACGAGCAGTACTTC.

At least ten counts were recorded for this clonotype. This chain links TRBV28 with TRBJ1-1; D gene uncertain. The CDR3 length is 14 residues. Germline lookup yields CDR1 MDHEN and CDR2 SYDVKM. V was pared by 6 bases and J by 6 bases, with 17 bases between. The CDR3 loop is CASSLSRGSAEAFF. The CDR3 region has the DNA TGTGCCAGCAGCCTGAGTCGAGGGAGCGCTGAAGCTTTCTTT.

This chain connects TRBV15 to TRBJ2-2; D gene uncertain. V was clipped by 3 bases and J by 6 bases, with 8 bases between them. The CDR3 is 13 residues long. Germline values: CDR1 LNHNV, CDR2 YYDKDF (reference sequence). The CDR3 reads CATSRPLPGELFF. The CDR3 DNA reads TGTGCCACCAGCAGGCCCCTCCCCGGGGAGCTGTTTTTT.

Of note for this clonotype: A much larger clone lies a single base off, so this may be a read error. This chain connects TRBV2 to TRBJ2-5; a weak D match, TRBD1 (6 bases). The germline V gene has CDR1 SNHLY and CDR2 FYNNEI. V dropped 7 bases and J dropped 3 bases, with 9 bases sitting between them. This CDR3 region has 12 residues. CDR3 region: CASNRQEETQYF. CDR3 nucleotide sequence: TGTGCCAGCAATAGACAGGAAGAGACCCAGTACTTC.

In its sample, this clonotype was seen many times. The chain's CDR3 is CASSPYRIYGNTEAFF. CDR3 nucleotides: TGTGCCAGCAGTCCATACAGGATCTATGGGAACACTGAAGCTTTCTTT. The chain employs TRBV27 and TRBJ1-1; possibly TRBD1 for D (5 bases). CDR1 MNHEY and CDR2 SMNVEV come from the germline V gene (reference sequence). Deletions cut 5 bases from V and 1 base from J, with 17 bases between. This CDR3 region has 16 residues.

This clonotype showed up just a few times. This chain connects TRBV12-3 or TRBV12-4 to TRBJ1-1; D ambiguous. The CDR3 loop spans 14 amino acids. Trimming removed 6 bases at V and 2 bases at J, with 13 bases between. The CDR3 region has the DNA TGTGCCAGCAGCCGAACTGGGGTAAACACTGAAGCTTTCTTT. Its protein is CASSRTGVNTEAFF.

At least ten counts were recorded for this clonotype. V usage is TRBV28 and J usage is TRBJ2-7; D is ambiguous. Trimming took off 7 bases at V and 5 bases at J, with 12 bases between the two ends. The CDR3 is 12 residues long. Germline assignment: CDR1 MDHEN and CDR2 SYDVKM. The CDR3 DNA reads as TGTGCCAGCATCGGTCTGGGCAACGAGCAGTACTTC. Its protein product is CASIGLGNEQYF.

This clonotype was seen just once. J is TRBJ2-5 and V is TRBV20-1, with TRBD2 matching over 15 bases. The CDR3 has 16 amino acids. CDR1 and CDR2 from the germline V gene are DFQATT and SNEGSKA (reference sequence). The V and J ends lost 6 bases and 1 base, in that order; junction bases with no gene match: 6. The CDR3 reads CSAQRTSGRGQETQYF. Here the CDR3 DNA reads TGCAGTGCCCAAAGGACTAGCGGGAGGGGCCAAGAGACCCAGTACTTC.

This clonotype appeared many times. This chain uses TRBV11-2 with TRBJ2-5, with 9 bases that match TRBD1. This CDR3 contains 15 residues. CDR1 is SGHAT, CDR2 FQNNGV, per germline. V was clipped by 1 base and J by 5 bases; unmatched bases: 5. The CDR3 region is CASSLGTGALETQYF. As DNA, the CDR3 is TGTGCCAGCAGCTTAGGGACAGGGGCATTGGAGACCCAGTACTTC.

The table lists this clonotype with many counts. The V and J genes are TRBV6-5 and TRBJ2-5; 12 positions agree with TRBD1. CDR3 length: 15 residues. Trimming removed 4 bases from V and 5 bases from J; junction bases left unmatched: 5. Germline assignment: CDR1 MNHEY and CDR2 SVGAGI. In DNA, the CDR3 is TGTGCCAGCAGTTGGGGACAGGGGGCCGGGGAGACCCAGTACTTC. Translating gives CASSWGQGAGETQYF.

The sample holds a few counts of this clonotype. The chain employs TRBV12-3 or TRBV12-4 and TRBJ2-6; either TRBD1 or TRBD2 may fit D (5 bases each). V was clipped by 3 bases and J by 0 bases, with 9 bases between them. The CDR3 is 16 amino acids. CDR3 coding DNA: TGTGCCAGCAGTTTTTCAGGGAGCTCTGGGGCCAACGTCCTGACTTTC. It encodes CASSFSGSSGANVLTF.

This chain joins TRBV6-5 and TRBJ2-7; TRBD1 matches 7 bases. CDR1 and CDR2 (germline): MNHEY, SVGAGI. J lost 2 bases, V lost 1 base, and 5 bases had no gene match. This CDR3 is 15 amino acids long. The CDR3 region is CASSYYRGPTYEQYF. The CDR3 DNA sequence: TGTGCCAGCAGTTACTACAGGGGACCCACCTACGAGCAGTACTTC.

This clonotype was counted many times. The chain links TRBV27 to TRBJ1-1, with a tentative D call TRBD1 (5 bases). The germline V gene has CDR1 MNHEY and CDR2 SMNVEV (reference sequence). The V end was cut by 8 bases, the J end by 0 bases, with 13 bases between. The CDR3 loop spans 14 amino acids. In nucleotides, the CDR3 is TGTGCCAGCGGACCGGCAGGGTTGAACACTGAAGCTTTCTTT. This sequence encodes CASGPAGLNTEAFF.

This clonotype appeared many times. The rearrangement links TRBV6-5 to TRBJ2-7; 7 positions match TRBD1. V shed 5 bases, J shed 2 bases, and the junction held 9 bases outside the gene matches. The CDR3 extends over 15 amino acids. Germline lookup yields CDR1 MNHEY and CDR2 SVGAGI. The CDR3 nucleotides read TGTGCCAGCAGTATTCAACAGGGGAGCCCCTACGAGCAGTACTTC. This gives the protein CASSIQQGSPYEQYF.

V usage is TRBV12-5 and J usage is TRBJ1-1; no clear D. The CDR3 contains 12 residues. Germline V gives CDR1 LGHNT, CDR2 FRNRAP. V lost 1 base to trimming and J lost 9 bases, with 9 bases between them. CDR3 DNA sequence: TGTGCTAGTGGTTTGGGGCAGAACCAAGCTTTCTTT. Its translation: CASGLGQNQAFF.

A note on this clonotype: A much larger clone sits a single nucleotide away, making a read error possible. The CDR3 here is CASSLGGAVQYF. CDR3 DNA: TGTGCCAGCAGTTTGGGAGGGGCCGTGCAGTACTTC. The chain couples TRBV12-3 or TRBV12-4 to TRBJ2-7; 7 bases are shared with TRBD2. The CDR3 is 12 amino acids. Trimming at V came to 3 bases and at J to 9 bases, leaving 5 bases not matched to a gene.

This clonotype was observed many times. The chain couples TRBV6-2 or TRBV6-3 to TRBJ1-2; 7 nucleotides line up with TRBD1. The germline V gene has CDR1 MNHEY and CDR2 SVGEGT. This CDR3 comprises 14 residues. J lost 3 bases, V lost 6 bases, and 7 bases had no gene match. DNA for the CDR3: TGTGCCAGCAGCACGACAGGGATCGACTATGGCTACACCTTC. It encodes CASSTTGIDYGYTF.

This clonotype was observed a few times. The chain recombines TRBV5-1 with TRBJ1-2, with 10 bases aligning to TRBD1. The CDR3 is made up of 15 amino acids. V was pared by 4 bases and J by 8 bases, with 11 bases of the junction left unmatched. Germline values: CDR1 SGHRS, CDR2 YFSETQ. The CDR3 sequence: CASSPGTGEGRGYTF. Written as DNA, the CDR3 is TGCGCCAGCAGCCCCGGGACAGGGGAGGGAAGAGGCTACACCTTC. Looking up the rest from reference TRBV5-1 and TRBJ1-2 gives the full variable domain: KAGVTQTPRYLIKTRGQQVTLSCSPISGHRSVSWYQQTPGQGLQFLFEYFSETQRNKGNFPGRFSGRQFSNSRSEMNVSTLELGDSALYLCASSPGTGEGRGYTFGSGTRLTVV.

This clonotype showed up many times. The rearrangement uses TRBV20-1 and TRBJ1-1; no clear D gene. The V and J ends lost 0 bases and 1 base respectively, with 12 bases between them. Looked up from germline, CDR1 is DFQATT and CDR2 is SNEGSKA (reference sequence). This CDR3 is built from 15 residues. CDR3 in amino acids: CSARDVQQPNTEAFF. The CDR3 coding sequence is TGCAGTGCTAGAGATGTCCAACAGCCGAACACTGAAGCTTTCTTT.

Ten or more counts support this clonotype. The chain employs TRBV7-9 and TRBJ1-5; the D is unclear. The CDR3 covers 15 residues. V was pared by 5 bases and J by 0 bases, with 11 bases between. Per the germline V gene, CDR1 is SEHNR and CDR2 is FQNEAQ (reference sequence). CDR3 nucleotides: TGTGCCAGCAGCCCGAACGGAAATAGCAATCAGCCCCAGCATTTT. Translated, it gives CASSPNGNSNQPQHF.